This TCR beta chain was identified during a study of blood T cell repertoires in COVID-19. Profiled with immunoSEQ multiplex PCR; TCRdb holds only in-frame clones, not every one. The data hold 130,000 or so clones, with about 85% observed a single time. The V end was cut by 0 bases, the J end by 7 bases, with 16 bases between. CDR3 length equals 16 residues. Germline values: CDR1 MNHEY, CDR2 SVGEGT. The V and J genes are TRBV6-2 or TRBV6-3 and TRBJ2-1; tentative D call: TRBD2 (5 bases). The receptor was derived from a human donor in a cohort sampled during active COVID-19. The material sequenced was peripheral blood. The CDR3 reads CASSYSIWEFYNEQFF. The DNA of the CDR3 is TGTGCCAGCAGTTACTCGATATGGGAGTTTTATAATGAGCAGTTCTTC.